These 9 T cell receptor beta chains came from one sample sequenced in a study of cytomegalovirus exposure and HLA in healthy donors. The PCR ran on 60 Vbeta and 13 Jbeta primers. Assay: immunoSEQ multiplex PCR; the TCRdb copy retains only in-frame clones and omits some. The table has 200,000 to 250,000 clones, 76% seen once. Sequencing input: PBMCs. All receptors come from a young man in good health and CMV-seronegative.

This clone has a handful of counts. This chain joins TRBV10-2 and TRBJ2-3; no clear D gene. This CDR3 comprises 12 residues. Looked up from germline, CDR1 is WSHSY and CDR2 is SAAADI. V lost 0 bases and J 12 bases, leaving 10 bases between the germline ends. CDR3 in DNA: TGCGCCAGCAGTGAGTCTAGAGAAGCCCAGTATTTT. Protein sequence: CASSESREAQYF.

CDR3 nucleotides: TGTGCCAGCAGCGGTACAGGGGGAGCTTTCTTT. It encodes CASSGTGGAFF. The gene calls are TRBV6-5 and TRBJ1-1; 8 nucleotides match TRBD1. V trimming: 6 bases; J trimming: 10 bases; junction bases outside the gene matches: 4. Per germline, CDR1 MNHEY and CDR2 SVGAGI. This CDR3 has 11 amino acids.

The chain links TRBV5-1 to TRBJ2-3; 13 nucleotides align to TRBD2. The length of the CDR3 is 16 residues. The V gene end was trimmed by 2 bases and the J gene end by 7 bases; junction bases not matched to a gene: 7. Germline CDR1 reads SGHRS; CDR2 reads YFSETQ. For the CDR3, the DNA is TGCGCCAGCAGCTTAACTAGCGGGAGGGGACCTCATACGCAGTATTTT. Translation gives CASSLTSGRGPHTQYF.

This sequence joins TRBV6-1 and TRBJ2-1, with 9 bases lining up with TRBD1. After removal of 2 bases from V and 9 bases from J, the junction contained 17 bases not matched to a gene. The CDR3 is made up of 18 amino acids. Germline CDR1 is MNHNS and CDR2 is SASEGT. The CDR3 sequence is CASSEYATGTGRVGEQFF. CDR3 in DNA: TGTGCCAGCAGTGAATACGCTACCGGGACAGGGAGGGTCGGTGAGCAGTTCTTC.

The chain uses TRBV11-2 and TRBJ1-1; 8 bases map to TRBD1. Per the germline V gene, CDR1 is SGHAT and CDR2 is FQNNGV. V lost 0 bases, J lost 4 bases, and 7 bases stayed unmatched. The length of the CDR3 is 16 residues. This chain's CDR3 is CASSLDLTDRGTEAFF. CDR3 DNA sequence: TGTGCCAGCAGCTTAGATTTAACCGACAGGGGCACTGAAGCTTTCTTT.

The chain couples TRBV20-1 to TRBJ1-3; D is undetermined. Trimming pared 5 bases from V and 4 bases from J, leaving 6 bases between. CDR3 length: 11 residues. CDR1 DFQATT and CDR2 SNEGSKA come from the germline V gene (reference sequence). As DNA, the CDR3 is TGCAGTGCTGAACAGGGAAACACCATATATTTT. Translated: CSAEQGNTIYF.

CDR3: CASSESSGRDTQYF. The CDR3 DNA is TGTGCCAGCAGTGAAAGTTCAGGGCGGGATACGCAGTATTTT. This rearrangement joins TRBV2 to TRBJ2-3, with a weak D call TRBD1 (5 bases). Trimming cost V 2 bases and J 6 bases, with 12 bases left between them. Looked up from germline, CDR1 is SNHLY and CDR2 is FYNNEI. The CDR3 extends over 14 amino acids. Filled out from reference TRBV2 and TRBJ2-3, the complete variable domain reads EPEVTQTPSHQVTQMGQEVILRCVPISNHLYFYWYRQILGQKVEFLVSFYNNEISEKSEIFDDQFSVERPDGSNFTLKIRSTKLEDSAMYFCASSESSGRDTQYFGPGTRLTVL.

The V and J genes are TRBV15 and TRBJ2-5, with D tentatively TRBD2 (6 bases). Trimming pared 4 bases from V and 5 bases from J, leaving 11 bases between. Germline V gene lookup returns CDR1 LNHNV and CDR2 YYDKDF (reference sequence). The CDR3 spans 13 residues. CDR3 loop: CATSISGGETQYF. The CDR3 DNA sequence: TGTGCCACCAGCATTAGCGGAGGCGAGACCCAGTACTTC. The entire variable domain, with the rest obtained from reference TRBV15 and TRBJ2-5, is as follows: DAMVIQNPRYQVTQFGKPVTLSCSQTLNHNVMYWYQQKSSQAPKLLFHYYDKDFNNEADTPDNFQSRRPNTSFCFLDIRSPGLGDTAMYLCATSISGGETQYFGPGTRLLVL.

The V and J genes are TRBV10-3 and TRBJ2-1, with a possible D match to TRBD2 (5 bases). The V and J ends lost 11 bases and 4 bases respectively, with 15 bases between them. Germline CDR1 ENHRY, CDR2 SYGVKD. This CDR3 has 13 amino acids. The chain's CDR3 is CAAKGGNYNEQFF. For the CDR3, the DNA is TGTGCCGCTAAAGGAGGTAATTACAATGAGCAGTTCTTC.